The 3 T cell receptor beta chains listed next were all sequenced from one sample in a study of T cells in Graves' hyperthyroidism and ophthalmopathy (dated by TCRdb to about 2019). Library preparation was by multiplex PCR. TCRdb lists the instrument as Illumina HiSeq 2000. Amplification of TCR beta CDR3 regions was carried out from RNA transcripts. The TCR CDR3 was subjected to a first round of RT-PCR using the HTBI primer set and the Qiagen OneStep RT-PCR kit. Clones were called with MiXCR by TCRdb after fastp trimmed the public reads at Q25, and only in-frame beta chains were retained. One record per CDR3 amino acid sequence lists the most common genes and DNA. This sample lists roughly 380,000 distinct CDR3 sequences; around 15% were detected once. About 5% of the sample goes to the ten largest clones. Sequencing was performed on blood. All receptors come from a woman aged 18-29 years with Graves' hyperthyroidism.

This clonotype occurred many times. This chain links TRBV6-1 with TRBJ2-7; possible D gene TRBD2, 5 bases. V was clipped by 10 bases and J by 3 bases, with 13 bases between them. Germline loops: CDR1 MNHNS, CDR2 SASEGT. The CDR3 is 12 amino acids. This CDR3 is CATARDNYEQYF. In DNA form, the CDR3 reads TGTGCCACCGCCCGGGATAACTACGAGCAGTACTTC.

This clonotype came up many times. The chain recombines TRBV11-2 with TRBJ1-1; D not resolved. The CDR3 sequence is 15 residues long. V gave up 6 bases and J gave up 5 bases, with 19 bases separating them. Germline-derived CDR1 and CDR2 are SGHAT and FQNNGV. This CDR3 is CASRPIMGPRTEAFF. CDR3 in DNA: TGTGCCAGCAGACCTATCATGGGCCCGCGAACTGAAGCTTTCTTT. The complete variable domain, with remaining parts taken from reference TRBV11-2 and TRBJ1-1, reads EAGVAQSPRYKIIEKRQSVAFWCNPISGHATLYWYQQILGQGPKLLIQFQNNGVVDDSQLPKDRFSAERLKGVDSTLKIQPAKLEDSAVYLCASRPIMGPRTEAFFGQGTRLTVV.

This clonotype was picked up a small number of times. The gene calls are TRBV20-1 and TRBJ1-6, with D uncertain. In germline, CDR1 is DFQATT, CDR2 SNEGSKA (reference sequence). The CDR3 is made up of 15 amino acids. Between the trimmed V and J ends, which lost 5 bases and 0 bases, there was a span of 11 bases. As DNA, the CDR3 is TGCAGTGCTGGGGAGGAGAGCTCCTATAATTCACCCCTCCACTTT. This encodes CSAGEESSYNSPLHF.